These 3 T cell receptor beta chains came from one sample sequenced in a study of shared clonotypes between healthy human individuals (dated by TCRdb to 2018 to 2020). The library came from the immunoSEQ multiplex PCR assay. Drawn from immuneACCESS, this table holds only the in-frame rearrangements with V and J called that TCRdb kept. Clones are partly lost; checked studies trace under half to an unresolved V gene and leave the rest unexplained. This sample lists 300,000 to 400,000 clones; less than 85% were detected once. The ten largest clones represent over 9.5% of the sample. Sequencing used memory CD4+ T cells sorted from blood. The cell subset or site label, read with the paper, signifies: CD45RA-negative fraction. These receptor sequences come from a man aged 30 to 39 in good health.

The CDR3 DNA follows: TGTGCCAGCAGCAAATACAGCACCTACGAGCAGTACTTC. This sequence encodes CASSKYSTYEQYF. This rearrangement joins TRBV21-1 to TRBJ2-7; the table's TRBD1 call for D was not verified on the DNA. TRBV21-1 is noted as a pseudogene. CDR3 size: 13 residues.

The gene calls are TRBV27 and TRBJ2-7; the D gene is possibly TRBD1 (6 bases). Trimming stripped 4 bases from V and 3 bases from J, with 16 bases between. The germline V gene encodes CDR1 MNHEY and CDR2 SMNVEV (reference sequence). The CDR3 has 15 residues. The CDR3, as DNA: TGTGCCAGCAGTTCTTCTGTAGGCAGGGGCTACGAGCAGTACTTC. Its protein is CASSSSVGRGYEQYF.

The chain recombines TRBV2 with TRBJ2-7; 7 bases match TRBD1. Per germline, CDR1 SNHLY and CDR2 FYNNEI. The CDR3 totals 13 residues. J was trimmed by 1 base and V by 10 bases; bases with no gene match: 7. CDR3: CANSGTESYEQYF. CDR3 bases: TGTGCCAACTCCGGGACAGAATCCTACGAGCAGTACTTC. The variable domain in full, completed from reference TRBV2 and TRBJ2-7, reads EPEVTQTPSHQVTQMGQEVILRCVPISNHLYFYWYRQILGQKVEFLVSFYNNEISEKSEIFDDQFSVERPDGSNFTLKIRSTKLEDSAMYFCANSGTESYEQYFGPGTRLTVT.